A single sample gave rise to the 20 T cell receptor beta chains below, sequenced in a study of cytomegalovirus exposure and HLA in healthy donors. In the PCR, 60 Vbeta and 13 Jbeta primers were used. The assay was immunoSEQ multiplex PCR, and TCRdb's table has in-frame clones only and misses some. The data show approximately 120,000 clones, with around 77% seen just once and 1.2% held by the top ten. Sample: PBMCs. The receptors shown here come from a man between 50 and 59 years old in good health and CMV-seronegative.

This clone appeared once. This chain connects TRBV28 to TRBJ1-1; TRBD1 might be the D (5 bases). The CDR3 spans 13 residues. CDR1 is MDHEN and CDR2 is SYDVKM in the germline V gene. V lost 5 bases and J 7 bases, leaving 14 bases between the germline ends. In DNA, the CDR3 is TGTGCCAGCAGTCCGGGACCGGGGGATGAAGCTTTCTTT. Translated, it gives CASSPGPGDEAFF.

The genes are TRBV7-8 and TRBJ1-4; 12 bases line up with TRBD1. CDR1 and CDR2 from the germline V gene are SGHVS and FQNEAQ. J lost 7 bases, V lost 4 bases, and 7 bases had no gene match. The CDR3 loop spans 16 amino acids. The CDR3 spells CASSSGQGAEAEKLFF. DNA of the CDR3: TGTGCCAGCAGCTCGGGACAGGGGGCTGAAGCTGAAAAACTGTTTTTT.

The rearrangement links TRBV28 to TRBJ1-2, with D possibly TRBD1 on 5 matching bases. The germline V and J ends were trimmed by 7 bases and 8 bases, with 23 bases remaining between them. The V gene's germline CDR1 is MDHEN and CDR2 SYDVKM. The CDR3 is 15 amino acids. The CDR3 protein is CASTFTFSRKGGYTF. The CDR3 nucleotides read TGTGCCAGCACCTTCACCTTCTCGAGAAAGGGGGGCTACACCTTC.

The genes are TRBV27 and TRBJ2-7; 8 positions agree with TRBD2. The germline CDR1 and CDR2 sequences are MNHEY and SMNVEV (reference sequence). The junction had 15 bases not matched to a gene; V was cut back by 2 bases and J by 3 bases. The CDR3 totals 18 residues. The CDR3 spells CASSLQRGTGLTIYEQYF. CDR3 in DNA: TGTGCCAGCAGTTTACAGCGGGGGACGGGACTAACAATCTACGAGCAGTACTTC.

V gene TRBV14 combines with J gene TRBJ2-1; 7 bases align to TRBD2. Germline loops: CDR1 SGHDN, CDR2 FVKESK. This CDR3 comprises 14 residues. Losses at the gene ends were 1 base for V and 7 bases for J; bases not matched to a gene: 4. CDR3 nucleotides: TGTGCCAGCAGCCAAGCCGGACTAGGGAATGAGCAGTTCTTC. Protein sequence: CASSQAGLGNEQFF.

This clone was seen only a few times. Other nucleotide sequences in the sample specify the same CDR3. The chain couples TRBV10-3 to TRBJ1-4; tentative D call: TRBD1 (6 bases). Trimming cost V 3 bases and J 11 bases, with 16 bases left between them. Germline V gene data show CDR1 as ENHRY and CDR2 as SYGVKD. The CDR3 loop spans 14 amino acids. CDR3 sequence (DNA): TGTGCCATCAGTGATTCACAGGGCCCAGAGAAACTGTTTTTT. It is translated as CAISDSQGPEKLFF.

V usage is TRBV11-3 and J usage is TRBJ2-3; D might be TRBD1 (5 bases). This CDR3 has 14 residues. Germline V gene data show CDR1 as SGHNT and CDR2 as YENEEA. Trimming pared 5 bases from V and 4 bases from J, leaving 13 bases between. The CDR3 region is CASSSHSGSDTQYF. In nucleotides, the CDR3 is TGTGCCAGCAGCAGTCACTCAGGGTCAGATACGCAGTATTTT.

The V call is TRBV21-1, the J call TRBJ2-5; the DNA was not compared with TRBD2, the D call given in the table. TRBV21-1 is a pseudogene locus. CDR3 length equals 15 residues. Written as DNA, the CDR3 is TGTGCCAGCAGCAACCTAGCGGGAGGGCCAGAGACCCAGTACTTC. Its protein is CASSNLAGGPETQYF.

This chain connects TRBV5-6 to TRBJ2-5, with TRBD1 identical over 7 bases. The V and J ends lost 0 bases and 2 bases, in that order; junction bases with no gene match: 4. Germline loops: CDR1 SGHDT, CDR2 YYEEEE. The CDR3 has 15 residues. CDR3 residues: CASSLGTGMQETQYF. The CDR3 DNA reads TGTGCCAGCAGCTTGGGGACAGGCATGCAAGAGACCCAGTACTTC.

The chain links TRBV6-5 to TRBJ2-7; maybe TRBD1 (5 bases). This CDR3 spans 14 amino acids. The V gene lost 4 bases and the J gene lost 0 bases, with 10 bases spanning the gap. Germline loops: CDR1 MNHEY, CDR2 SVGAGI. The CDR3 sequence: CASSSFDSSYEQYF. CDR3 in DNA: TGTGCCAGCAGTTCTTTTGACAGCTCCTACGAGCAGTACTTC.

The J gene is TRBJ2-7, the V gene TRBV7-2; 12 nucleotides agree with TRBD1. This CDR3 spans 15 amino acids. Germline CDR1 SGHTA, CDR2 FQGNSA. V shed 5 bases and J 5 bases; nucleotides not matched to a gene: 7. The CDR3 region has the DNA TGTGCCAGCAGCCCCGGGACAGGGGGCTTACACGAGCAGTACTTC. It is translated as CASSPGTGGLHEQYF. The full variable domain, rest sourced from reference TRBV7-2 and TRBJ2-7, is GAGVSQSPSNKVTEKGKDVELRCDPISGHTALYWYRQSLGQGLEFLIYFQGNSAPDKSGLPSDRFSAERTGGSVSTLTIQRTQQEDSAVYLCASSPGTGGLHEQYFGPGTRLTVT.

In DNA, the CDR3 is TGCGCCAGCAGTACAACAGGGGATCCCTATGGCTACACCTTC. This encodes CASSTTGDPYGYTF. The chain employs TRBV5-1 and TRBJ1-2, with 7 bases fitting TRBD1. Germline CDR1 and CDR2: SGHRS and YFSETQ. The V segment lost 5 bases and the J segment 4 bases; nucleotides outside the gene matches: 8. The CDR3 sequence is 14 residues long.

V gene TRBV28 combines with J gene TRBJ2-4; maybe TRBD2 (6 bases). V dropped 4 bases and J dropped 8 bases, with 9 bases sitting between them. The germline V gene has CDR1 MDHEN and CDR2 SYDVKM. The CDR3 is 12 residues long. In nucleotides, the CDR3 is TGTGCCAGCAGTTCGGGACTCTACATTCAGTACTTC. Encoded protein: CASSSGLYIQYF.

The rearrangement links TRBV28 to TRBJ1-2; D is uncertain. Germline assignment: CDR1 MDHEN and CDR2 SYDVKM. Trimming removed 7 bases from V and 0 bases from J, with 6 bases in between. The CDR3 is 12 amino acids. The CDR3 DNA sequence: TGTGCCAGCATCGACACTAACTATGGCTACACCTTC. This translates into CASIDTNYGYTF.

The chain combines TRBV7-6 with TRBJ1-1; 8 bases map to TRBD1. Germline V CDR1 and CDR2: SGHVS, FNYEAQ. After removal of 4 bases from V and 0 bases from J, the junction contained 4 bases not matched to a gene. The CDR3 contains 15 residues. The DNA for the CDR3 is TGTGCCAGCAGCTCGGGACAGGCCATGAACACTGAAGCTTTCTTT. Protein product: CASSSGQAMNTEAFF. The variable domain in full, with the rest retrieved from reference TRBV7-6 and TRBJ1-1, is GAGVSQSPRYKVTKRGQDVALRCDPISGHVSLYWYRQALGQGPEFLTYFNYEAQQDKSGLPNDRFSAERPEGSISTLTIQRTEQRDSAMYRCASSSGQAMNTEAFFGQGTRLTVV.

The rearrangement joins TRBV19 to TRBJ2-1; 11 nucleotides match TRBD2. In germline, CDR1 is LNHDA, CDR2 SQIVND (reference sequence). Trimming cost V 6 bases and J 6 bases; bases outside gene matches: 10. This CDR3 spans 16 amino acids. The CDR3, as DNA: TGTGCCAGTAGCCCCAAACTAGCGGGAGCGAGCAATGAGCAGTTCTTC. This sequence encodes CASSPKLAGASNEQFF.

The chain is built from TRBV6-5 and TRBJ2-7, with D perhaps TRBD1 (5 bases). Germline V lookup: CDR1 MNHEY, CDR2 SVGAGI. Deletions cut 5 bases from V and 6 bases from J, with 14 bases between. The CDR3 sequence is 13 residues long. The CDR3 region is CASSQRPTGEQYF. DNA of the CDR3: TGTGCCAGCAGTCAGAGGCCCACAGGCGAGCAGTACTTC.

This clone was seen a handful of times. This sequence joins TRBV6-5 and TRBJ1-4; TRBD1 agrees at 7 bases. Germline-derived CDR1 and CDR2 are MNHEY and SVGAGI. V was clipped by 6 bases and J by 6 bases; unmatched bases: 10. The CDR3 totals 15 residues. CDR3 nucleotides: TGTGCCAGCAGACAACGGGACAGCGGATATGAAAAACTGTTTTTT. Protein sequence: CASRQRDSGYEKLFF.

This clone was recorded only once. This chain uses TRBV30 with TRBJ1-2, with unresolved D. This CDR3 has 13 residues. Germline assignment: CDR1 GTSNPN and CDR2 SVGIG (reference sequence). Trimming took off 0 bases at V and 5 bases at J, with 10 bases between the two ends. This CDR3 is CAWSVNTAYGYTF. The CDR3 DNA follows: TGTGCCTGGAGTGTAAATACAGCTTATGGCTACACCTTC.

The chain couples TRBV28 to TRBJ1-3, with no clear D. From germline, CDR1 is MDHEN and CDR2 SYDVKM. This CDR3 spans 14 amino acids. V shed 3 bases and J shed 4 bases, with 10 bases lying between them. Written as DNA, the CDR3 is TGTGCCAGCAGTTTGGGCTCAATAGGAAACACCATATATTTT. It translates to CASSLGSIGNTIYF.